A single T cell receptor (beta chain) is shown here with its context. Its antigen is not identified. This entry belongs to a study of post-analysis software for immune sequencing data. About the research overall: Patients with relapsing-remitting, secondary progressive and progressive-relapsing multiple sclerosis courses were all represented.

Germline assignment: CDR1 SEHNR and CDR2 FQNEAQ (reference sequence). This CDR3 has 14 amino acids. V lost 2 bases and J lost 2, with 10 bases in between. cDNA libraries for TCR beta contained unique molecular identifiers. Via MiXCR, TCRdb re-called the PCR reads, giving one row per CDR3 protein. The sample has about 570,000 distinct CDR3 sequences, around a third seen once. Study results and caveats: When patients were compared with controls, four or five TRBV segments were more frequent, TRBV5-6, TRBV5-1 and TRBV20-1 among them.

The sequence came from a girl younger than 18 with multiple sclerosis. What was sequenced was blood. V usage is TRBV7-9 and J usage is TRBJ2-7; tentatively, D is TRBD2 (5 bases). The CDR3 protein is CASSLRPEAYEQYF. CDR3 nucleotides: TGTGCCAGCAGCTTAAGGCCGGAGGCCTACGAGCAGTACTTC.